Presented here are 5 T cell receptor beta chains from one specimen sequenced in a study of T-cell reconstitution after alpha-beta-depleted transplantation in children. For TCRbeta, the library was prepared with unique molecular identifiers. TCRdb independently ran MiXCR on the PCR reads; one entry per CDR3 protein. The table lists 500,000 to 750,000 distinct CDR3 sequences, 13% of them singletons. The specimen comprised PBMCs, mostly from graft donor cells, sampled 360 days after TCRalphabeta/CD19-depleted stem cell transplant. The receptors originated from a male patient between 5 and 17 years old who had a stem cell transplant for acute myeloid leukemia, so the T cells may come from the graft donor.

This clonotype was observed a few times. The chain has TRBV7-3 and TRBJ2-5; TRBD1 matches 11 bases. CDR3 size: 15 residues. J lost 3 bases, V lost 5 bases, and 5 bases had no gene match. Germline CDR1 and CDR2: SGHTA and FQGTGA. CDR3 loop: CASSPGQGAEETQYF. In nucleotides, the CDR3 is TGTGCCAGCAGCCCTGGACAGGGGGCTGAAGAGACCCAGTACTTC.

This clonotype came up many times. J is TRBJ2-3 and V is TRBV12-3 or TRBV12-4; a possible D gene is TRBD2 (6 bases). Trimming removed 6 bases from V and 11 bases from J, with 15 bases in between. This CDR3 comprises 12 residues. This chain's CDR3 is CASSPDYRLQYF. CDR3 DNA sequence: TGTGCCAGCAGCCCGGACTATCGTCTGCAGTATTTT.

There are many counts of this clonotype. The CDR3 DNA is TGCAGCGTTTCAGACAGGGTGAAACTGTTTTTT. Translating it yields CSVSDRVKLFF. V and J are TRBV29-1 and TRBJ1-4; 7 bases align to TRBD1. This CDR3 is 11 amino acids long. CDR1 SQVTM and CDR2 ANQGSEA come from the germline V gene. Trimming at V came to 5 bases and at J to 11 bases, leaving 5 bases not matched to a gene.

This clonotype was counted ten times or more. The rearrangement joins TRBV21-1 to TRBJ2-2; the D call of TRBD2 is as the table states it, not checked on the DNA. TRBV21-1 is noted as a pseudogene. The CDR3 totals 17 residues. As DNA, the CDR3 is TGTGCCAGCAGCGTGACTAGCGGGAGCCCCCCCACCGGGGAGCTGTTTTTT. It specifies CASSVTSGSPPTGELFF.

This clonotype was observed many times. V and J are TRBV7-9 and TRBJ2-1; perhaps TRBD1 as D (5 bases). The CDR3 loop spans 16 amino acids. The germline V gene encodes CDR1 SEHNR and CDR2 FQNEAQ (reference sequence). Trimming pared 0 bases from V and 5 bases from J, leaving 14 bases between. The CDR3, as DNA: TGTGCCAGCAGCTTAGCGGAACAGGCCGTCGACAATGAGCAGTTCTTC. Translation: CASSLAEQAVDNEQFF. Variable domain in full (rest from reference TRBV7-9 and TRBJ2-1): DTGVSQNPRHKITKRGQNVTFRCDPISEHNRLYWYRQTLGQGPEFLTYFQNEAQLEKSRLLSDRFSAERPKGSFSTLEIQRTEQGDSAMYLCASSLAEQAVDNEQFFGPGTRLTVL.